This T cell receptor (beta chain) was retrieved from a study of blood T cell repertoires in COVID-19. Study background: Specimens from acute and convalescent COVID-19 originated in the United States, Italy and Spain. T cells, B-cell-depleted T cells, or PBMCs supplied cDNA or gDNA.

This clone was seen a handful of times. Trimming cost V 6 bases and J 8 bases; bases outside gene matches: 3. The CDR3 runs to 12 residues. The germline V gene has CDR1 SQVTM and CDR2 ANQGSEA. Per the original data handling: Estimation of nucleated cell counts was performed using reference gene primer amplification. Data came from immunoSEQ multiplex PCR; TCRdb stores just in-frame clones and leaves some out. That table is the source of V, J and clone size, and D and trimming were worked out from the DNA. The sample consists of more than 140,000 clones, under 85% of them appearing once. This chain joins TRBV29-1 and TRBJ1-4; TRBD1 matches 10 bases. This sequence originates from a human donor in a cohort sampled during active COVID-19. Sequenced: peripheral blood. CDR3 nucleotides: TGCAGCGTCCGGGACAGGGGAGAAAAACTGTTTTTT. This encodes CSVRDRGEKLFF.